The TCR beta chain under discussion was sequenced for a study of regulatory T cells in long-lasting Graves disease. Arm-PCR with iRepertoire HTBI primers amplified the CDR3 regions for these TCR beta libraries. TCRdb ran MiXCR on the multiplex PCR reads and lists one entry per CDR3 protein. This sample yields roughly 500,000 distinct CDR3 sequences, of which around 15% are seen a single time; over 15% belongs to the top ten. The time point: newly diagnosed GD, antithyroid drugs for less than 3 months. The TCR library was made from RNA that had been extracted from PBMCs in TRIzol. All patients originated from an endocrinology department located in Xi'an, China. The V gene's germline CDR1 is MNHEY and CDR2 SVGAGI. The CDR3 sequence is 15 residues long. As for this clonotype: With a much larger clone just one base away, this may be a read error.

A further study also used this sample, focusing on T cells in Graves' hyperthyroidism and ophthalmopathy. That study reports: Hyperthyroidism in the patients, aged 18 to 65, was newly diagnosed and under 2 months in duration. Blood also carried most thyroid clonotypes expanded above 0.001.

The origin of this receptor is a woman in her forties or fifties with Graves disease. The chain is built from TRBV6-5 and TRBJ1-6, with D perhaps TRBD1 (5 bases). This specimen consisted of peripheral blood mononuclear cells (PBMCs), obtained at new diagnosis, from a patient treated with antithyroid drugs. CDR3 nucleotides: TGTGCCAGCAGTTACGAAGGGGACGGTAATTCACCCCCCCACTTT. Amino acid sequence: CASSYEGDGNSPPHF.